This TCR beta chain is drawn from a study of cytomegalovirus exposure and HLA in healthy donors. V trimming: 9 bases; J trimming: 7 bases; junction bases outside the gene matches: 15. Looked up from germline, CDR1 is LNHDA and CDR2 is SQIVND (reference sequence). The CDR3 length is 16 residues. Notes on this clone: No antigen is known for it.

Regarding the study as a whole: TCR beta chains numbering more than 150 were designated cytomegalovirus-associated. Accurate HLA-A and HLA-B prediction from TCR beta sequences was reported for most subjects. Analyzed later, association rates of TCRs varied across HLA loci, with DRB1 most and HLA-C fewest.

The PCR contained 60 Vbeta and 13 Jbeta primers. Generated by immunoSEQ multiplex PCR, the TCRdb table keeps only in-frame clones and is missing some. The sample contains approximately 130,000 clones, 75% to 90% of which appear only once. This TCR derives from a woman between 35 and 50 years old in good health and CMV-seropositive. The sequenced material came from PBMCs. This rearrangement joins TRBV19 to TRBJ1-5; 10 bases map to TRBD1. CDR3 DNA: TGTGCCAGGAAGGGGGAGGGACAGGGGTTCAGGCAGCCCCAGCATTTT. Protein sequence: CARKGEGQGFRQPQHF.